These 28 T cell receptor beta chains were all obtained from the same sample, sequenced in a study of T-cell memory formation after mild COVID-19. TCRdb reprocessed the 5' RACE reads with MiXCR, giving one entry per CDR3 protein. The sample has about 340,000 distinct CDR3 sequences; roughly 15% are singletons. The sequenced material came from PBMCs or a T cell subset sorted from them (not recorded which). These receptors all stem from a man in his late teens or twenties who had mild COVID-19 (a few samples of this study predate the infection). Cell type and time point are not known.

This clonotype was seen only a few times. The CDR3 nucleotides are TGTGCCAGCAGTCCCCGGGAAAAGGATGGCTACACCTTC. Amino acids: CASSPREKDGYTF. The chain joins TRBV7-9 to TRBJ1-2; D gene ambiguous. CDR1 is SEHNR, CDR2 FQNEAQ, per germline (reference sequence). This CDR3 spans 13 amino acids. V dropped 6 bases and J dropped 6 bases, with 14 bases sitting between them.

The chain joins TRBV12-3 or TRBV12-4 to TRBJ2-5; maybe TRBD1 (6 bases). V was trimmed by 6 bases and J by 2 bases, leaving 16 bases between them. The CDR3 consists of 15 residues. The CDR3 DNA reads as TGTGCCAGCAGCCCTGGGGGCCTTCTTCAAGAGACCCAGTACTTC. Translation: CASSPGGLLQETQYF.

The chain uses TRBV4-1 and TRBJ1-6; D possibly corresponds to TRBD1 (5 bases). Germline V CDR1 and CDR2: MGHRA, YSYEKL. V lost 7 bases and J lost 5, with 12 bases in between. CDR3 length equals 14 residues. The CDR3 DNA is TGCGCCAGCACGACAGCGTCCGATAATTCACCCCTCCACTTT. This sequence encodes CASTTASDNSPLHF.

V and J are TRBV29-1 and TRBJ2-4, with 7 bases lining up with TRBD1. V trimming: 7 bases; J trimming: 5 bases; junction bases outside the gene matches: 11. Germline values: CDR1 SQVTM, CDR2 ANQGSEA. This CDR3 spans 14 amino acids. Written as DNA, the CDR3 is TGCAGCGGTCGACAGGGCTCCTTTGAAAACATTCAGTACTTC. Its translation is CSGRQGSFENIQYF.

The chain combines TRBV18 with TRBJ1-5, with 8 positions matching TRBD1. Germline trimming cut 3 bases from V and 1 base from J; bases unmatched to any gene: 11. CDR1 is KGHSH, CDR2 LQKENI, per germline. The CDR3 runs 18 residues. CDR3 sequence (DNA): TGTGCCAGCTCACCCGGGACAGGCTCCACAGTGAGCAATCAGCCCCAGCATTTT. This translates into CASSPGTGSTVSNQPQHF.

This clonotype was seen a handful of times. This chain joins TRBV6-7 and TRBJ1-2; D possibly corresponds to TRBD1 (5 bases). TRBV6-7 is known as an ORF, though its function is uncertain. The CDR3 loop spans 13 amino acids. The ends were cut back, 8 bases at V and 8 bases at J, with 18 bases in the middle. The CDR3 bases are TGTGCCAGCTATACGCGGGGGGAAGGGGGCTACACCTTC. Translating it yields CASYTRGEGGYTF.

This clonotype appeared many times. The gene calls are TRBV20-1 and TRBJ2-3; D is possibly TRBD1 or TRBD2 (6 bases each). Germline CDR1 reads DFQATT; CDR2 reads SNEGSKA (reference sequence). The CDR3 runs to 17 residues. Between the trimmed V and J ends, which lost 6 bases and 0 bases, there was a span of 22 bases. DNA for the CDR3: TGCAGTGCCGAAACCCCGGCCGGGGGCCCTAGCACAGATACGCAGTATTTT. Protein sequence: CSAETPAGGPSTDTQYF.

The chain combines TRBV5-6 with TRBJ1-5; possibly TRBD1 for D (6 bases). Germline V CDR1 and CDR2: SGHDT, YYEEEE. The CDR3 contains 17 residues. Trimming shortened V by 3 bases and J by 0 bases, and 16 bases separated the two germline ends. The DNA for the CDR3 is TGTGCCAGCAGCTCTCTCAGGGGACGGCATAGCAATCAGCCCCAGCATTTT. Residues: CASSSLRGRHSNQPQHF.

The chain combines TRBV7-2 with TRBJ2-5; TRBD1 is a possible D gene (6 bases). V was trimmed by 5 bases and J by 4 bases, leaving 17 bases between them. From germline, CDR1 is SGHTA and CDR2 FQGNSA. The CDR3 sequence is 15 residues long. CDR3 sequence: CASSGMGRGRETQYF. CDR3 in DNA: TGTGCCAGCAGCGGTATGGGCAGGGGAAGAGAGACCCAGTACTTC.

The rearrangement joins TRBV7-8 to TRBJ1-6, with no clear D. V was pared by 5 bases and J by 7 bases, with 15 bases between. The CDR3 covers 15 residues. Germline V gene data show CDR1 as SGHVS and CDR2 as FQNEAQ. CDR3: CASSPLVGKNSPLHF. The CDR3 DNA follows: TGTGCCAGCAGCCCCCTGGTCGGGAAAAATTCACCCCTCCACTTT.

The chain carries TRBV7-2 and TRBJ2-7, with TRBD2 identical over 7 bases. J lost 4 bases, V lost 11 bases, and 14 bases had no gene match. Germline V gene lookup returns CDR1 SGHTA and CDR2 FQGNSA. The CDR3 has 14 residues. The DNA for the CDR3 is TGTGCCCCATCCTGGGAAGCGGGGATATACGAGCAGTACGTC. It encodes CAPSWEAGIYEQYV.

This chain connects TRBV12-3 or TRBV12-4 to TRBJ1-3, with a weak D call TRBD1 (6 bases). The CDR3 loop spans 13 amino acids. V was cut by 9 bases and J by 1 base, with 10 bases left in between. The CDR3 loop reads CASTRGSGNTIYF. The CDR3 region has the DNA TGTGCCAGTACCAGGGGTTCTGGAAACACCATATATTTT.

This clonotype was recorded at least ten times. This chain joins TRBV24-1 and TRBJ2-1; 9 nucleotides align to TRBD1. Germline V gene data show CDR1 as KGHDR and CDR2 as SFDVKD. The CDR3 sequence is 17 residues long. Trimming removed 3 bases from V and 8 bases from J; junction bases left unmatched: 13. CDR3 protein: CATSDIPGQGFVHEQFF. The CDR3 DNA is TGTGCCACCAGTGATATCCCGGGACAGGGTTTCGTGCATGAGCAGTTCTTC.

The table lists this clonotype with many counts. J is TRBJ2-7 and V is TRBV7-6, with a possible D match to TRBD1 (6 bases). This CDR3 spans 16 amino acids. Germline values: CDR1 SGHVS, CDR2 FNYEAQ. The V and J ends lost 2 bases and 2 bases respectively, with 16 bases between them. The CDR3 loop reads CASSLRSGAGTYEQYF. DNA for the CDR3: TGTGCCAGCAGCTTACGTTCAGGGGCCGGGACCTACGAGCAGTACTTC.

This clonotype was counted at least ten times. The rearrangement uses TRBV7-2 and TRBJ2-5, with TRBD2 matching over 13 bases. The CDR3 contains 15 residues. CDR1 and CDR2 from the germline V gene are SGHTA and FQGNSA. The V segment lost 4 bases and the J segment 7 bases; nucleotides outside the gene matches: 6. This CDR3 is CASSWTSGGPGTQYF. DNA for the CDR3: TGTGCCAGCAGCTGGACTAGCGGGGGCCCAGGGACCCAGTACTTC.

This clonotype was observed at least ten times. CDR3 sequence reads: CSAKAPLGVETQYF. CDR3 sequence (DNA): TGCAGTGCTAAGGCTCCCCTAGGGGTGGAGACCCAGTACTTC. The V and J genes are TRBV20-1 and TRBJ2-5; D possibly corresponds to TRBD1 (5 bases). Germline V gene data show CDR1 as DFQATT and CDR2 as SNEGSKA (reference sequence). Trimming stripped 4 bases from V and 5 bases from J, with 17 bases between. The length of the CDR3 is 14 residues.

This clonotype has only a few counts. The chain links TRBV20-1 to TRBJ2-5; TRBD2 aligns across 13 bases. V shed 6 bases and J 5 bases; nucleotides not matched to a gene: 9. Germline V gives CDR1 DFQATT, CDR2 SNEGSKA (reference sequence). The CDR3 spans 15 residues. The CDR3 sequence: CSARTSGSGVETQYF. CDR3 bases: TGCAGTGCCAGGACTAGCGGGAGCGGCGTGGAGACCCAGTACTTC.

With regard to this clonotype: A junction end diverges from the germline sequence, so it may reflect a read error. The chain uses TRBV20-1 and TRBJ2-3; 8 nucleotides align to TRBD2. The CDR3 length is 15 residues. Looked up from germline, CDR1 is DFQATT and CDR2 is SNEGSKA (reference sequence). In DNA, the CDR3 is TGCAGCGCTAAGGCGGCAGCGGGGGGCACAGATACGCAGTATTTT. Translation gives CSAKAAAGGTDTQYF.

V usage is TRBV2 and J usage is TRBJ1-2; TRBD1 matches at 9 bases. V shed 6 bases, J shed 8 bases, and the junction held 16 bases outside the gene matches. There are 16 residues in the CDR3. Germline V CDR1 and CDR2: SNHLY, FYNNEI. CDR3 nucleotides: TGTGCCAGCAGGGCCCCTGGATTACAGGGGGCGAGGGGCTACACCTTC. This gives the protein CASRAPGLQGARGYTF.

This clonotype was observed many times. The chain uses TRBV4-1 and TRBJ2-3; TRBD1 matches at 7 bases. The J segment lost 2 bases and the V segment lost 3 bases, leaving 11 bases of the junction unmatched. The CDR3 is 17 residues long. Germline V gene sequence: CDR1 MGHRA, CDR2 YSYEKL. The DNA for the CDR3 is TGCGCCAGCAGCCAGCCACCCCCGGGACAGAACACAGATACGCAGTATTTT. It codes for CASSQPPPGQNTDTQYF.

This clonotype appeared a few times. This chain links TRBV30 with TRBJ1-2, with no clear D. CDR1 and CDR2 (germline): GTSNPN, SVGIG (reference sequence). The V gene lost 8 bases and the J gene lost 4 bases, with 14 bases spanning the gap. The CDR3 sequence is 12 residues long. The CDR3 DNA follows: TGTGCCCGAGCCCTGTACCCCTATGGCTACACCTTC. Encoded protein: CARALYPYGYTF.

The V gene is TRBV6-5, the J gene TRBJ1-1; D remains ambiguous. The germline CDR1 and CDR2 sequences are MNHEY and SVGAGI. Trimming took 6 bases from V and 2 from J, leaving 16 bases between them. CDR3 size: 15 residues. The DNA of the CDR3 is TGTGCCAGCAGCCGCACTGGTATCGCAAACACTGAAGCTTTCTTT. Translated: CASSRTGIANTEAFF.

This clonotype was counted a few times. The CDR3 loop is CASSNRGTEEKLFF. DNA of the CDR3: TGTGCCAGCAGTAACCGGGGGACCGAGGAAAAACTGTTTTTT. This sequence joins TRBV25-1 and TRBJ1-4; D possibly corresponds to TRBD1 (5 bases). The CDR3 is 14 residues long. Per the germline V gene, CDR1 is MGHDK and CDR2 is SYGVNS. Trimming shortened V by 5 bases and J by 8 bases, and 15 bases separated the two germline ends. Combining the CDR3 with reference TRBV25-1 and TRBJ1-4 gives the whole variable domain EADIYQTPRYLVIGTGKKITLECSQTMGHDKMYWYQQDPGMELHLIHYSYGVNSTEKGDLSSESTVSRIRTEHFPLTLESARPSHTSQYLCASSNRGTEEKLFFGSGTQLSVL.

The CDR3 is CASSDFPGHEQYV. The DNA of the CDR3 is TGTGCCAGCAGTGATTTCCCAGGGCACGAGCAGTACGTC. The chain combines TRBV6-1 with TRBJ2-7, with D perhaps matching TRBD1 (5 bases). Trimming shortened V by 3 bases and J by 5 bases, and 11 bases separated the two germline ends. CDR3 length: 13 amino acids. Per the germline V gene, CDR1 is MNHNS and CDR2 is SASEGT.

This chain uses TRBV6-5 with TRBJ2-1; no definite D call. V was clipped by 6 bases and J by 9 bases, with 9 bases between them. The CDR3 runs 11 residues. The germline V gene encodes CDR1 MNHEY and CDR2 SVGAGI. The CDR3 DNA reads TGTGCCAGCAGGACCGGATCTGAGCAGTTCTTC. Translation: CASRTGSEQFF.

The sample holds a few counts of this clonotype. The rearrangement joins TRBV4-1 to TRBJ1-6, with 7 bases that match TRBD1. This CDR3 is built from 16 residues. Germline CDR1 is MGHRA and CDR2 is YSYEKL. J was trimmed by 7 bases and V by 1 base; bases with no gene match: 7. CDR3 protein: CASSQGRRGQNSPLHF. The CDR3 nucleotides are TGCGCCAGCAGCCAAGGAAGGAGGGGGCAAAATTCACCCCTCCACTTT.

V is TRBV7-3 and J is TRBJ1-6; TRBD1 might be the D (5 bases). With 0 bases removed from V and 5 bases from J, the gap between germline ends came to 8 bases. CDR3 length: 15 amino acids. Germline V CDR1 and CDR2: SGHTA, FQGTGA. CDR3 in DNA: TGTGCCAGCAGCTTAACTACGGGGGATAATTCACCCCTCCACTTT. Translated: CASSLTTGDNSPLHF. Drawing the rest from reference TRBV7-3 and TRBJ1-6, the complete variable domain is GAGVSQTPSNKVTEKGKYVELRCDPISGHTALYWYRQSLGQGPEFLIYFQGTGAADDSGLPNDRFFAVRPEGSVSTLKIQRTERGDSAVYLCASSLTTGDNSPLHFGNGTRLTVT.

The chain is built from TRBV28 and TRBJ2-1; TRBD1 matches at 9 bases. Germline values: CDR1 MDHEN, CDR2 SYDVKM. Unmatched junction bases numbered 13, after V lost 6 bases and J lost 1 base. The CDR3 loop spans 18 amino acids. The CDR3 is CASSPGQGTETSYNEQFF. DNA of the CDR3: TGTGCCAGCAGCCCCGGACAGGGGACAGAGACGTCCTACAATGAGCAGTTCTTC.